This TCR beta chain was profiled in a study of blood T cells in healthy people across ages. Study summary: When template switching was applied, about one barcoded beta molecule was captured per two T cells.

Regarding this clonotype: The antigen is undetermined.

In germline, CDR1 is MNHEY, CDR2 SVGAGI. This CDR3 contains 14 residues. V was trimmed by 6 bases and J by 0 bases, leaving 11 bases between them. PCR was performed a second time for roughly 7 to 11 cycles using a sample-barcoded 5' primer and a J-beta primer mix. Via MiXCR, TCRdb re-called the 5' RACE reads, giving one row per CDR3 protein. Among some 1.1 million distinct CDR3 sequences listed, more than 30% were seen once. Study-level points and caveats: There was a strong correlation between TCR beta diversity and naive T cell percentage.

This chain connects TRBV6-5 to TRBJ1-2; no reliable D call. Source material: blood. The receptor was isolated from a man aged 18 to 29 in good health. The CDR3 DNA sequence: TGTGCCAGCAGGGCAGACTGGTCTAACTATGGCTACACCTTC. Protein product: CASRADWSNYGYTF.